One sample yielded the 32 T cell receptor beta chains listed below, sequenced in a study of identical twins. TCRdb ran MiXCR on the 5' RACE reads and lists one entry per CDR3 protein. The data show 700,000 or so distinct CDR3 sequences, over 8.5% seen once. Separately, the same data were catalogued under a study of yellow fever vaccine responses in identical twins.

Source material: PBMCs. Receptors originate from a young woman in good health.

This clonotype was counted only a few times. The genes are TRBV7-2 and TRBJ2-3; 10 bases line up with TRBD2. Germline assignment: CDR1 SGHTA and CDR2 FQGNSA. This CDR3 has 16 residues. Losses at the gene ends were 5 bases for V and 1 base for J; bases not matched to a gene: 6. CDR3 amino acids: CASSRQGTSGTDTQYF. The CDR3 DNA reads TGTGCCAGCAGCCGCCAAGGGACTAGCGGCACAGATACGCAGTATTTT.

The chain joins TRBV20-1 to TRBJ2-1; possible D gene TRBD2, 6 bases. V lost 0 bases and J 10 bases, leaving 22 bases between the germline ends. Per germline, CDR1 DFQATT and CDR2 SNEGSKA (reference sequence). The CDR3 extends over 16 amino acids. Here the CDR3 DNA reads TGCAGTGCTAGAGATCGGGCGGGACCCGACGGAAGGGAGCAGTTCTTC. Translating it yields CSARDRAGPDGREQFF.

This clonotype was seen a handful of times. V is TRBV20-1 and J is TRBJ1-5; the D is unclear. CDR1 is DFQATT and CDR2 is SNEGSKA in the germline V gene (reference sequence). This CDR3 is built from 14 residues. Trimming stripped 4 bases from V and 0 bases from J, with 10 bases between. The DNA of the CDR3 is TGCAGTGCTACAGGACGGACTAGCAATCAGCCCCAGCATTTT. Translating gives CSATGRTSNQPQHF.

This chain uses TRBV7-9 with TRBJ2-7; the match to TRBD2 covers 12 bases. Germline CDR1 and CDR2: SEHNR and FQNEAQ (reference sequence). The CDR3 extends over 17 amino acids. J lost 5 bases, V lost 1 base, and 9 bases had no gene match. CDR3 coding DNA: TGTGCCAGCAGCTTAGGTACCCTAGCGGGAGGGCCCCACGAGCAGTACTTC. Translating gives CASSLGTLAGGPHEQYF.

This clonotype was recorded at least ten times. The chain employs TRBV12-3 or TRBV12-4 and TRBJ2-7, with 8 bases matching TRBD1. V lost 8 bases, J lost 1 base, and 10 bases stayed unmatched. The CDR3 contains 15 residues. The CDR3 loop reads CASRIQGEGSYEQYF. The DNA of the CDR3 is TGTGCCAGCCGGATACAGGGGGAAGGATCCTACGAGCAGTACTTC.

The table lists this clonotype with many counts. The chain couples TRBV28 to TRBJ2-1; D unresolved. Trimming took 2 bases from V and 6 from J, leaving 8 bases between them. The CDR3 runs 13 residues. Germline V lookup: CDR1 MDHEN, CDR2 SYDVKM. Here the CDR3 DNA reads TGTGCCAGCAGTTTAACAGCTAGCAATGAGCAGTTCTTC. Residues: CASSLTASNEQFF.

The chain employs TRBV6-5 and TRBJ2-2; D not certain. The CDR3 is 16 amino acids. Trimming left V 0 bases short and J 4 bases short, with 12 bases between. Germline CDR1 MNHEY, CDR2 SVGAGI. CDR3 DNA sequence: TGTGCCAGCAGTTACTCGATTGGGGTCGTCACCGGGGAGCTGTTTTTT. This encodes CASSYSIGVVTGELFF.

The table lists this clonotype with a few counts. The chain uses TRBV6-1 and TRBJ2-1; D might be TRBD1 or TRBD2, each matching 5 bases. The germline CDR1 and CDR2 sequences are MNHNS and SASEGT. V was clipped by 7 bases and J by 9 bases, with 16 bases between them. This CDR3 comprises 13 residues. In DNA form, the CDR3 reads TGTGCCAGCATAGGAACGGGGCATGGTGAGCAGTTCTTC. Protein product: CASIGTGHGEQFF.

J is TRBJ1-6 and V is TRBV7-9; 7 bases are a match to TRBD1. This CDR3 has 15 residues. V shed 5 bases and J 7 bases; nucleotides not matched to a gene: 8. Germline lookup yields CDR1 SEHNR and CDR2 FQNEAQ (reference sequence). The chain's CDR3 is CASSAPGQSNSPLHF. CDR3 bases: TGTGCCAGCAGCGCGCCGGGACAGTCCAATTCACCCCTCCACTTT.

This clonotype came up a few times. This chain uses TRBV2 with TRBJ2-4; D remains ambiguous. The CDR3 has 15 amino acids. The germline gives CDR1 SNHLY, CDR2 FYNNEI. V was clipped by 0 bases and J by 10 bases, with 16 bases between them. In DNA form, the CDR3 reads TGTGCCAGCAGTGAAGCTTTAGGACCCTACAAAATTCAGTACTTC. It yields the protein CASSEALGPYKIQYF.

V is TRBV20-1 and J is TRBJ2-5, with 7 bases identical to TRBD1. Germline CDR1 is DFQATT and CDR2 is SNEGSKA (reference sequence). The CDR3 covers 13 residues. V lost 5 bases to trimming and J lost 1 base; unmatched junction nucleotides: 4. The CDR3 loop is CSAHWDSQETQYF. As DNA, the CDR3 is TGCAGTGCTCACTGGGACAGCCAAGAGACCCAGTACTTC.

This clonotype has a handful of counts. The J gene is TRBJ2-2, the V gene TRBV7-2; no clear D gene. CDR1 and CDR2 from the germline V gene are SGHTA and FQGNSA. Trimming pared 5 bases from V and 0 bases from J, leaving 13 bases between. The CDR3 runs to 16 residues. The CDR3 loop reads CASSPHGWANTGELFF. DNA of the CDR3: TGTGCCAGCAGCCCCCATGGTTGGGCGAACACCGGGGAGCTGTTTTTT.

This clonotype came up a few times. As DNA, the CDR3 is TGCAGTGCTAGCCCCGGGGCCACAGATACGCAGTATTTT. It is translated as CSASPGATDTQYF. This chain uses TRBV20-1 with TRBJ2-3; the D gene could be TRBD1 or TRBD2 (5 bases each). The germline V gene has CDR1 DFQATT and CDR2 SNEGSKA (reference sequence). V shed 3 bases and J shed 2 bases, with 9 bases lying between them. The CDR3 contains 13 residues.

The chain uses TRBV7-2 and TRBJ1-1, with 7 bases matching TRBD1. Germline CDR1 is SGHTA and CDR2 is FQGNSA. Trimming took 2 bases from V and 6 from J; bases not matched to a gene: 15. This CDR3 spans 17 amino acids. CDR3: CASSLSGQFSSFAEAFF. The CDR3 coding sequence is TGTGCCAGCAGCTTATCGGGACAGTTTAGTTCTTTTGCTGAAGCTTTCTTT.

The chain is built from TRBV12-3 or TRBV12-4 and TRBJ2-7; D gene ambiguous. Trimming pared 7 bases from V and 2 bases from J, leaving 9 bases between. CDR3 length: 12 amino acids. CDR3 coding DNA: TGTGCCAGCAAGGCCGGAACCTACGAGCAGTACTTC. Its protein product is CASKAGTYEQYF.

This clonotype occurred a few times. The chain uses TRBV6-2 or TRBV6-3 and TRBJ2-7; tentatively, D is TRBD1 (6 bases). V was shortened by 6 bases and J by 2 bases, with 14 bases between the two germline ends. CDR1 is MNHEY, CDR2 SVGEGT, per germline. The CDR3 is made up of 14 amino acids. The CDR3, as DNA: TGTGCCAGCAGAAATCAGGGGATCCCCTACGAGCAGTACTTC. It yields the protein CASRNQGIPYEQYF.

The chain couples TRBV28 to TRBJ2-7; 9 nucleotides match TRBD1. The CDR3 has 16 amino acids. Unmatched junction bases numbered 17, after V lost 5 bases and J lost 9 bases. Per the germline V gene, CDR1 is MDHEN and CDR2 is SYDVKM. The CDR3 DNA reads TGTGCCAGCAGTGCCCTCGGACAGGGGATCGTTTCGGCGCAGTACTTC. Translated: CASSALGQGIVSAQYF.

This clonotype was picked up many times. The chain links TRBV10-3 to TRBJ2-2, with D possibly TRBD2 on 6 matching bases. CDR1 ENHRY and CDR2 SYGVKD come from the germline V gene. Trimming stripped 3 bases from V and 6 bases from J, with 14 bases between. CDR3 size: 15 residues. The CDR3 DNA sequence: TGTGCCATCAGTGAACGCGGGACGGCGGCCGGGGAGCTGTTTTTT. It specifies CAISERGTAAGELFF.

The CDR3: CASSIRDFTGELFF. The DNA of the CDR3 is TGTGCCAGCAGCATCCGGGACTTTACCGGGGAGCTGTTTTTT. The chain joins TRBV14 to TRBJ2-2, with a tentative D call TRBD2 (6 bases). This CDR3 has 14 amino acids. Germline-derived CDR1 and CDR2 are SGHDN and FVKESK. Trimming took off 5 bases at V and 5 bases at J, with 12 bases between the two ends.

This clonotype was seen a few times. This rearrangement joins TRBV4-2 to TRBJ2-7; D perhaps matches TRBD2 (5 bases). The CDR3 has 14 residues. The germline V gene encodes CDR1 LGHNA and CDR2 YNFKEQ. V was pared by 4 bases and J by 5 bases, with 15 bases between. The CDR3 region is CASSLTRGPNEQYF. The CDR3, as DNA: TGTGCCAGCAGCCTCACCCGAGGGCCCAACGAGCAGTACTTC.

The chain recombines TRBV7-8 with TRBJ1-1; no definite D call. Trimming stripped 1 base from V and 9 bases from J, with 9 bases between. In germline, CDR1 is SGHVS, CDR2 FQNEAQ. The CDR3 has 12 amino acids. This chain's CDR3 is CASSLVAGKAFF. DNA of the CDR3: TGTGCCAGCAGCTTAGTCGCTGGGAAAGCTTTCTTT.

The rearrangement joins TRBV19 to TRBJ2-1, with 11 bases aligning to TRBD2. Trimming removed 3 bases from V and 10 bases from J; junction bases left unmatched: 11. The CDR3 consists of 16 residues. Germline loops: CDR1 LNHDA, CDR2 SQIVND (reference sequence). CDR3 DNA sequence: TGTGCCAGTAGTATCCGTAGCGGGGGGGCTTTGGGGGAGCAGTTCTTC. Its protein is CASSIRSGGALGEQFF. Together with reference TRBV19 and TRBJ2-1, the CDR3 gives the full variable domain: DGGITQSPKYLFRKEGQNVTLSCEQNLNHDAMYWYRQDPGQGLRLIYYSQIVNDFQKGDIAEGYSVSREKKESFPLTVTSAQKNPTAFYLCASSIRSGGALGEQFFGPGTRLTVL.

J is TRBJ2-1 and V is TRBV6-2 or TRBV6-3, with 10 positions matching TRBD2. Germline CDR1 reads MNHEY; CDR2 reads SVGEGT. This CDR3 comprises 15 residues. V lost 2 bases, J lost 9 bases, and 7 bases stayed unmatched. CDR3 region: CASSYPTSGIVEQFF. CDR3 coding DNA: TGTGCCAGCAGTTACCCAACTAGCGGGATAGTTGAGCAGTTCTTC.

This clonotype has just a few counts. V is TRBV7-9 and J is TRBJ2-2, with unresolved D. The V gene lost 2 bases and the J gene lost 6 bases, with 7 bases spanning the gap. This CDR3 is built from 13 residues. Germline-derived CDR1 and CDR2 are SEHNR and FQNEAQ (reference sequence). The CDR3 reads CASSLSSAGELFF. CDR3 nucleotides: TGTGCCAGCAGCTTATCCAGCGCCGGGGAGCTGTTTTTT.

The CDR3 loop is CASSQGTGGGNEQYF. CDR3 nucleotides: TGCGCCAGCAGCCAGGGGACAGGGGGCGGAAACGAGCAGTACTTC. The V gene is TRBV4-3, the J gene TRBJ2-7, with 12 bases identical to TRBD1. The CDR3 runs 15 residues. CDR1 and CDR2 (germline): LGHNA, YSLEER. The junction had 5 bases not matched to a gene; V was cut back by 3 bases and J by 5 bases.

Ten or more counts support this clonotype. This chain joins TRBV7-9 and TRBJ2-1; TRBD2 matches at 8 bases. Germline V lookup: CDR1 SEHNR, CDR2 FQNEAQ (reference sequence). The V and J ends lost 1 base and 10 bases, in that order; junction bases with no gene match: 15. This CDR3 comprises 17 residues. CDR3 DNA sequence: TGTGCCAGCAGCTTAGATATTGATTTGGCGGGAGGAGGAGAGCAGTTCTTC. Translation gives CASSLDIDLAGGGEQFF.

This clonotype was recorded many times. The chain employs TRBV6-5 and TRBJ2-3, with D uncertain. V lost 7 bases to trimming and J lost 2 bases, with 4 bases between them. CDR1 is MNHEY, CDR2 SVGAGI, per germline. The CDR3 extends over 11 amino acids. The CDR3 bases are TGTGCCAGCACCTCCACAGATACGCAGTATTTT. This gives the protein CASTSTDTQYF.

This clonotype was seen at least ten times. The chain uses TRBV12-3 or TRBV12-4 and TRBJ2-5; no clear D. Trimming removed 7 bases from V and 5 bases from J, with 11 bases in between. This CDR3 is 12 amino acids long. The CDR3 sequence: CASNQLGETQYF. CDR3 bases: TGTGCCAGCAATCAGTTAGGGGAGACCCAGTACTTC.

This clonotype was recorded at least ten times. The rearrangement uses TRBV4-2 and TRBJ2-5; D gene ambiguous. Looked up from germline, CDR1 is LGHNA and CDR2 is YNFKEQ. The V end was cut by 3 bases, the J end by 2 bases, with 13 bases between. This CDR3 has 15 residues. Here the CDR3 DNA reads TGTGCCAGCAGCCAGTTAAGCCTAGTACAAGAGACCCAGTACTTC. It codes for CASSQLSLVQETQYF.

This chain connects TRBV12-3 or TRBV12-4 to TRBJ2-7, with D perhaps matching TRBD2 (5 bases). The CDR3 covers 15 residues. The V and J ends lost 5 bases and 1 base respectively, with 15 bases between them. CDR3 region: CASSRTDFLSYEQYF. Here the CDR3 DNA reads TGTGCCAGCAGTCGGACGGACTTCTTATCCTACGAGCAGTACTTC.

This clonotype was found a few times. The chain joins TRBV14 to TRBJ2-7, with unresolved D. Per germline, CDR1 SGHDN and CDR2 FVKESK. There are 13 residues in the CDR3. V was shortened by 0 bases and J by 12 bases, with 15 bases between the two germline ends. The CDR3 bases are TGTGCCAGCAGCCAAGATAGGGTTTCCCGATCGTACTTC. It is translated as CASSQDRVSRSYF.

The table lists this clonotype with a few counts. This chain joins TRBV5-5 and TRBJ2-3; unclear D gene. This CDR3 has 15 residues. Per the germline V gene, CDR1 is SGHKS and CDR2 is YYEKEE (reference sequence). The V end was cut by 0 bases, the J end by 1 base, with 9 bases between. The CDR3 sequence is CASSLAVVRTDTQYF. The CDR3, as DNA: TGTGCCAGCAGCTTGGCAGTGGTTCGCACAGATACGCAGTATTTT.